This TCR beta chain was captured by sequencing in a study of T cell responses to AZD1222 COVID-19 vaccine. Study-wide context: Pooled in the analysis were second doses at about 4 or about 12 weeks. Whole-study results and caveats: Baseline testing showed seropositivity in only six or seven AZD1222 recipients. A rise in Spike-specific TCR breadth and depth followed two AZD1222 doses.

About this clone: The antigen is not known.

Profiled with immunoSEQ multiplex PCR; TCRdb holds only in-frame clones, not every one. This sample has around 90,000 clones, with roughly 84% found just once. The input for sequencing was peripheral blood, taken on day 0 of AZD1222 vaccination. The sequence was obtained from an adult in good health.

CDR3 residues: CASSVDRAGNQPQHF. In DNA, the CDR3 is TGTGCCAGTAGTGTCGACAGGGCTGGCAATCAGCCCCAGCATTTT. The V and J genes are TRBV19 and TRBJ1-5, with 7 nucleotides matching TRBD1. The CDR3 runs 15 residues. Germline V gene sequence: CDR1 LNHDA, CDR2 SQIVND (reference sequence). Germline trimming cut 5 bases from V and 2 bases from J; bases unmatched to any gene: 6. The full variable domain, with the rest looked up from reference TRBV19 and TRBJ1-5, is DGGITQSPKYLFRKEGQNVTLSCEQNLNHDAMYWYRQDPGQGLRLIYYSQIVNDFQKGDIAEGYSVSREKKESFPLTVTSAQKNPTAFYLCASSVDRAGNQPQHFGDGTRLSIL.